This T cell receptor beta chain was recorded in a study of glioma-infiltrating T cells. Regarding the study as a whole: Tissue-blood divergence was below expectation in non-neoplastic patients, above in gliomas. Very few CDR3 sequences were shared between tissue and blood.

Concerning this clonotype itself: Its antigen is unidentified. The junction shows a germline mismatch at one end, possibly a read error.

TCR alpha and beta CDR3 regions were amplified from RNA using iRepertoire nested multiplex PCR. For one-step reverse transcription and amplification, roughly 95-450 ng of tissue mRNA or PBMC total RNA was used. TCRdb re-derived calls from the multiplex PCR reads in MiXCR, one entry per CDR3 protein. The sample has under 200,000 distinct CDR3 sequences; approximately 30% are singletons. The CDR3 sequence is 15 residues long. Germline V gives CDR1 MNHNS, CDR2 SASEGT. The TCR originated in a human donor with low-grade glioma or glioblastoma, undergoing nonglioma brain surgery, or in good health (not recorded which). The sample consisted of glioma tissue, nonneoplastic brain tissue, or PBMCs (not recorded which). The V gene is TRBV6-1, the J gene TRBJ2-1; 13 nucleotides line up with TRBD2. CDR3 amino acids: CASGELAGGYNEQFF. The CDR3 DNA reads as TGTGCCAGCGGTGAACTAGCGGGAGGGTATAATGAGCAGTTCTTC.